This T cell receptor beta chain was captured by sequencing in a study of T cell responses to AZD1222 COVID-19 vaccine. Regarding the study as a whole: Spike-specific TCR breadth and depth went up after people got two AZD1222 doses.

Worth noting for this clone: What it recognizes is unknown.

TCRdb's table, derived via immunoSEQ multiplex PCR, lists solely in-frame clones and lacks some. Among 100,000 or so clones listed, approximately 91% were seen once. The CDR3 consists of 13 residues. Between the trimmed V and J ends, which lost 4 bases and 3 bases, there was a span of 10 bases. Germline V gene lookup returns CDR1 MNHEY and CDR2 SVGAGI. The clonotype comes from an adult in good health. Sequenced here: peripheral blood, sampled on day 0 of AZD1222 vaccination. The chain couples TRBV6-5 to TRBJ2-7; possible D gene TRBD1, 5 bases. The CDR3 region is CASSWVRDYEQYF. CDR3 coding DNA: TGTGCCAGCAGTTGGGTCAGGGACTACGAGCAGTACTTC.